These 5 T cell receptor beta chains originate from one sample sequenced in a study of OX40 agonist ivuxolimab in advanced cancers. Generated by immunoSEQ multiplex PCR, the TCRdb table keeps only in-frame clones and is missing some. The data hold about 39,000 clones, with 92% observed a single time. The source material was CD4+ or CD8+ T cells sorted from blood, sampled in a trial of the OX40 agonist ivuxolimab. These receptors originate from an adult with an advanced solid tumor such as melanoma, head and neck, liver or kidney cancer.

V is TRBV2 and J is TRBJ2-1, with 7 bases lining up with TRBD1. Per the germline V gene, CDR1 is SNHLY and CDR2 is FYNNEI. There are 16 residues in the CDR3. V lost 1 base and J lost 5; bases outside the gene matches: 8. In nucleotides, the CDR3 is TGTGCCAGCAGTGAAGAGGGGGCAGGGAGTAACAATGAGCAGTTCTTC. Translation: CASSEEGAGSNNEQFF.

The V gene is TRBV9, the J gene TRBJ2-7, with D hard to call. The CDR3 length is 12 residues. Germline CDR1 and CDR2: SGDLS and YYNGEE. Trimming removed 4 bases at V and 3 bases at J, with 8 bases between. CDR3 coding DNA: TGTGCCAGCAGCTACGACGGCTACGAGCAGTACTTC. This sequence encodes CASSYDGYEQYF.

V usage is TRBV4-1 and J usage is TRBJ1-4; D gene ambiguous. The CDR3 runs to 13 residues. Trimming cost V 8 bases and J 4 bases, with 11 bases left between them. Germline V gene lookup returns CDR1 MGHRA and CDR2 YSYEKL. The CDR3 is CASFDVNNEKLFF. Written as DNA, the CDR3 is TGCGCCAGCTTTGACGTAAATAATGAAAAACTGTTTTTT.

This clone was observed once. V gene TRBV6-5 combines with J gene TRBJ2-5; D gene uncertain. Germline lookup yields CDR1 MNHEY and CDR2 SVGAGI. V was trimmed by 0 bases and J by 8 bases, leaving 4 bases between them. The CDR3 is made up of 11 amino acids. Here the CDR3 DNA reads TGTGCCAGCAGTTACTCCGGTACCCAGTACTTC. It yields the protein CASSYSGTQYF.

This chain links TRBV11-2 with TRBJ2-7; D may be TRBD2 (5 bases). This CDR3 contains 14 residues. V was shortened by 1 base and J by 4 bases, with 11 bases between the two germline ends. The germline CDR1 and CDR2 sequences are SGHAT and FQNNGV. CDR3 nucleotide sequence: TGTGCCAGCAGCTTAGGCGCTGCGGGTTACGAGCAGTACTTC. Translating it yields CASSLGAAGYEQYF.